The rows below give T cell receptor beta chains drawn from one sample of a study of a mutant IDH1 vaccine in newly diagnosed glioma. The protocol was immunoSEQ multiplex PCR, while the TCRdb copy is restricted to in-frame clones and leaves out a portion. The table records 55,000 to 65,000 clones, approximately 80% of them present only once. These TCRs' antigens remain unknown. This specimen was PBMCs, taken from a glioma patient whose treatment included an IDH1 peptide vaccine. These receptors came from a man aged 45-65 years with glioma. The CDR3 runs from the conserved cysteine through the conserved F or W. The D gene is left open where the match is weak. Clone size is not always given. Where it is, it says once, few, many or a class for expanded clones.

clone size	V gene	D gene	CDR3 length	J gene	CDR3 DNA	CDR3 protein
.	TRBV25-1	TRBD2	15	TRBJ2-1	TGTGCCAGCAGAGGACTAGCGGGAGGAGTTTATGAGCAGTTCTTC	CASRGLAGGVYEQFF
.	TRBV11-3	TRBD1	12	TRBJ1-2	TGTGCCAGCAGGACAGGGGGCTGGGGCTACACCTTC	CASRTGGWGYTF
.	TRBV28	.	15	TRBJ2-2	TGTGCCAGCAGTTTAGGTATTACGGACACCGGGGAGCTGTTTTTT	CASSLGITDTGELFF
once	TRBV18	.	16	TRBJ2-3	TGTGCCAGCTCACGGGTCCCTTACCCGACGTCGGATACGCAGTATTTT	CASSRVPYPTSDTQYF
.	TRBV6-5	.	15	TRBJ2-2	TGTGCCAGCAGTTACCGTGTTTCGAACACCGGGGAGCTGTTTTTT	CASSYRVSNTGELFF
few	TRBV7-6	.	12	TRBJ2-2	TGTGCCAGCAGCGTTGGGACCGGGGAGCTGTTTTTT	CASSVGTGELFF
.	TRBV2	.	19	TRBJ2-5	TGTGCCAGCAGTGAAGCGGGGCCGGGACGAAGGGCGTACCAAGAGACCCAGTACTTC	CASSEAGPGRRAYQETQYF
few	TRBV5-4	.	13	TRBJ1-2	TGTGCCAGCACCCTGCCGGATAACTATGGCTACACCTTC	CASTLPDNYGYTF
.	TRBV5-4	.	16	TRBJ2-2	TGTGCCAGCAGCTTGGCCCCACAGGGTACGTCCGGGGAGCTGTTTTTT	CASSLAPQGTSGELFF
.	TRBV20-1	.	11	TRBJ1-5	TGCAGTGCTAGAGACCGTGGGAGCCAGCATTTT	CSARDRGSQHF
.	TRBV27	.	16	TRBJ2-5	TGTGCCAGCCGCCAGTTCCCCGGGACATCTCAAGAGACCCAGTACTTC	CASRQFPGTSQETQYF
.	TRBV6-5	.	16	TRBJ1-2	TGTGCCAGCAGTTACTCCATGGCAAGCGACGCCTATGGCTACACCTTC	CASSYSMASDAYGYTF
.	TRBV6-1	.	15	TRBJ2-1	TGTGCCAGCAGTGGCGATAGCGGATACTCGAGACGGCAGTTCTTC	CASSGDSGYSRRQFF
.	TRBV10-3	.	15	TRBJ2-5	TGTGCCATCAGTGAACCCCGGAAGGGTGAAGAGACCCAGTACTTC	CAISEPRKGEETQYF
.	TRBV4-2	TRBD2	18	TRBJ2-2	TGTGCCAGCAGCCAAGAGTTGGCGGGAGGAACGAACACCGGGGAGCTGTTTTTT	CASSQELAGGTNTGELFF
.	TRBV4-3	.	15	TRBJ1-2	TGCGCCAGCAGCCAAGGTACTGGGGTGAACTATGGCTACACCTTC	CASSQGTGVNYGYTF
few	TRBV4-1	.	13	TRBJ1-5	TGCGCCAGCAGCCAAGTCCTGAGTCAGCCCCAGCATTTT	CASSQVLSQPQHF
.	TRBV5-4	TRBD2	15	TRBJ2-5	TGTGCCAGCAGATTGGGGGGGGTCGGCGGAGAGACCCAGTACTTC	CASRLGGVGGETQYF
.	TRBV7-9	.	11	TRBJ1-6	TGTGCCAGCAGCTCCAATTCACCCCTCCACTTT	CASSSNSPLHF
.	TRBV19	.	13	TRBJ2-7	TGTGCCAGTAGCGTGGGGGCGGTCTACGAGCAGTACTTC	CASSVGAVYEQYF
few	TRBV4-3	.	15	TRBJ1-1	TGCGCCAGCAGCCAAGATTATGGGGCGAGGACTGAAGCTTTCTTT	CASSQDYGARTEAFF
once	TRBV19	.	13	TRBJ2-3	TGTGCCAGTAGTATAGATCAAGGGGATACGCAGTATTTT	CASSIDQGDTQYF
.	TRBV7-2	TRBD2	14	TRBJ2-1	TGTGCCAGCGGACGGGGGGAGTGGGAGAATGAGCAGTTCTTC	CASGRGEWENEQFF
few	TRBV18	.	14	TRBJ1-1	TGTGCCAGCTCACCAGTTAAGGGGAACACTGAAGCTTTCTTT	CASSPVKGNTEAFF
.	TRBV25-1	.	13	TRBJ2-5	TGTGCCAGCAATGGCCACAGCCAAGAGACCCAGTACTTC	CASNGHSQETQYF
.	TRBV6-5	TRBD1	13	TRBJ1-1	TGTGCCAGCAGTTACGTCCAGACAGGGGAGGCTTTCTTT	CASSYVQTGEAFF
.	TRBV5-4	.	15	TRBJ1-1	TGTGCCACCCATTTGGGAGCGGGGACGAACACTGAAGCTTTCTTT	CATHLGAGTNTEAFF
.	TRBV11-2	.	14	TRBJ2-5	TGTGCCAGCAGTTCACCGGGACTCCGGGGGACCCAGTACTTC	CASSSPGLRGTQYF
.	TRBV5-6	TRBD1	13	TRBJ2-5	TGTGCCAGCAGCCCGACAGGGGTCGAGACCCAGTACTTC	CASSPTGVETQYF
.	TRBV18	TRBD1	15	TRBJ1-5	TGTGCCAGCTCTCCTCGGACAGGGGGAGATCAGCCCCAGCATTTT	CASSPRTGGDQPQHF
few	TRBV20-1	.	11	TRBJ2-1	TGCAGTGCTAGAGATTCTAATGAGCAGTTCTTC	CSARDSNEQFF
few	TRBV10-1	TRBD1	18	TRBJ1-1	TGCGCCAGCACATCCGGGACAGGGTTAGCTTTTGGGAGGACTGAAGCTTTCTTT	CASTSGTGLAFGRTEAFF
.	TRBV19	TRBD2	16	TRBJ2-2	TGTGCCAGTAGTATAGGACTAGCGGGAGCGGCCGGGGAGCTGTTTTTT	CASSIGLAGAAGELFF
few	TRBV30	TRBD1	13	TRBJ1-1	TGTGCCTGGAGTGGTTCAGGGGGCACTGAAGCTTTCTTT	CAWSGSGGTEAFF
.	TRBV7-2	.	14	TRBJ1-1	TGTGCCAGCAACTTTCTCGGCGGGAACACTGAAGCTTTCTTT	CASNFLGGNTEAFF
.	TRBV19	.	13	TRBJ1-1	TGTGCCAGTACGGACACCTCGGGAACTGAAGCTTTCTTT	CASTDTSGTEAFF
.	TRBV14	TRBD1	13	TRBJ2-7	TGTGCCAGCAGGGGACAGGCCTCCTACGAGCAGTACTTC	CASRGQASYEQYF
.	TRBV6-6	TRBD1	15	TRBJ1-4	TGTGCCAGCAGTTTCACCGGGACAGGTGGCGAAAAACTGTTTTTT	CASSFTGTGGEKLFF
once	TRBV19	.	14	TRBJ1-1	TGTGCCAGTAGTATAACGGGGGGCGGCACTGAAGCTTTCTTT	CASSITGGGTEAFF
few	TRBV7-3	.	13	TRBJ1-6	TGTGCCAGCAGCTTCAGCGGAAATTCACCCCTCCACTTT	CASSFSGNSPLHF
.	TRBV5-4	TRBD1	14	TRBJ1-2	TGTGCCAGCAGCTTGGTAGGGGGCGGGCCAGGCTACACCTTC	CASSLVGGGPGYTF
.	TRBV30	TRBD1	14	TRBJ2-1	TGTGCCTGGCAAGGGGGCGGACACTACAATGAGCAGTTCTTC	CAWQGGGHYNEQFF
.	TRBV6-5	TRBD1	16	TRBJ2-7	TGTGCCAGCAGTTACGCAGCCGGGACAGGCTCCTACGAGCAGTACTTC	CASSYAAGTGSYEQYF
.	TRBV6-5	.	13	TRBJ2-5	TGTGCCAGCAGCCAAAACCAACAAGAGACCCAGTACTTC	CASSQNQQETQYF
.	TRBV30	.	15	TRBJ1-2	TGTGCCTGGAGTGTACTGCGGGGATCTAACTATGGCTACACCTTC	CAWSVLRGSNYGYTF
.	TRBV6-1	TRBD2	18	TRBJ2-1	TGTGCCAGCAGTGACCCGGGACTAGCGGGAGGGCCTTACAATGAGCAGTTCTTC	CASSDPGLAGGPYNEQFF
.	TRBV29-1	TRBD1	16	TRBJ2-3	TGCAGCGTCGACCCCCCGGGGACAGCTAGCACAGATACGCAGTATTTT	CSVDPPGTASTDTQYF
.	TRBV5-1	TRBD1	13	TRBJ2-7	TGCGCCAGCAGCTTGTGGGGACAGAACGAGCAGTACTTC	CASSLWGQNEQYF
.	TRBV5-8	.	14	TRBJ2-3	TGTGCCAGCAGCTTTACAGGACTCACAGATACGCAGTATTTT	CASSFTGLTDTQYF
once	TRBV28	.	15	TRBJ1-2	TGTGCCAGCAGTTTAGGGAACCTGGGATCCTATGGCTACACCTTC	CASSLGNLGSYGYTF
.	TRBV28	.	12	TRBJ1-4	TGTGCCAGCAGATTAGGGGGTGAAAAACTGTTTTTT	CASRLGGEKLFF
.	TRBV13	.	15	TRBJ1-1	TGTGCCAGCAGCTCGCCGGATCGAATGAACACTGAAGCTTTCTTT	CASSSPDRMNTEAFF
.	TRBV25-1	.	13	TRBJ1-2	TGTGCCAGCAGTGAAAGCGAGAGGGATGGCTACACCTTC	CASSESERDGYTF
.	TRBV18	.	13	TRBJ2-7	TGTGCCAGCTCACCAGGCTTACAATACGAGCAGTACTTC	CASSPGLQYEQYF
.	TRBV7-2	.	14	TRBJ1-5	TGTGCCAGCAGCTTAGTACAGGGCGGCCAGCCCCAGCATTTT	CASSLVQGGQPQHF
.	TRBV9	TRBD2	16	TRBJ2-3	TGTGCCAGCAGCAAAATAGCGGGTACTAGCACAGATACGCAGTATTTT	CASSKIAGTSTDTQYF
.	TRBV14	.	14	TRBJ2-7	TGTGCCAGCAGCCAGGTTGGGGGGTCCTACGAGCAGTACTTC	CASSQVGGSYEQYF
.	TRBV4-1	.	18	TRBJ2-6	TGCGCCAGCAGCCAGGGTCGTCAGGGGTCCTCTGGGGCCAACGTCCTGACTTTC	CASSQGRQGSSGANVLTF